This TCR beta chain was captured in a study of shared clonotypes between healthy human individuals. Looking at the study overall: Serving as donors were a couple of women and three men, whose ages spanned 18 to 49.

This clone appeared once. No antigen is known for it. How the authors handled the data: In the immunoSEQ data, sequences were junction-only and lacked quality scores, so filtering differed. This table comes from immunoSEQ multiplex PCR, and its TCRdb copy is limited to in-frame clones, with some not included. For V, J and clone size, that table is used; D and trimming come from the DNA. Among over a million clones, over 95% were seen once, and the ten largest hold roughly 1.2%. General study findings and limits: When naive CD4 clonotypes were compared across a few donors, approximately 5% were shared. Against clonotypes common to all four donors, non-shared ones had lower generation probabilities.

This CDR3 is built from 16 residues. Germline loops: CDR1 KGHSH, CDR2 LQKENI. V was clipped by 6 bases and J by 0 bases, with 15 bases between them. Sequencing was carried out using naive CD4+ T cells sorted from blood. Subset noted: CD45RA+ positively selected. This rearrangement joins TRBV18 to TRBJ1-5; D call uncertain. This TCR was sampled from a man aged 30 to 39 in good health. The CDR3 sequence is CASSQAPPNSNQPQHF. The CDR3 region has the DNA TGTGCCAGCTCGCAGGCTCCCCCAAATAGCAATCAGCCCCAGCATTTT.